Reported below is one T cell receptor beta chain. Its cognate antigen is unknown. Relative to the germline gene, one junction end is altered; a read error may explain this. Samples came from axillary lymph nodes draining the breast cancer. This sample stems from a study of breast tumors, draining lymph nodes, adjacent tissues. Findings and limits, study-wide: Tumor T cell lymph node origin was a supported hypothesis, not proven. Tumor repertoires ranked between lymph nodes and nontumor tissue in diversity, with V and J gene preferences. Tumor and nontumor repertoires were significantly more similar in luminal-like than in basal-like breast cancer. Data fit most tumor T cells coming from lymph node, expanding in tumor.

TCRdb re-analysed the multiplex PCR reads in MiXCR, keeping a single row per CDR3 protein. The sample shows about 200,000 distinct CDR3 sequences, less than 40% of them seen only once. Germline V CDR1 and CDR2: MNHNS, SASEGT. This CDR3 has 13 amino acids. Sequenced sample: axillary lymph node tissue. V and J are TRBV6-1 and TRBJ2-7, with D possibly TRBD2 on 6 matching bases. The receptor was derived from a female donor with breast cancer. Some clones in this sample may be carry-over from other donors' samples. The CDR3 DNA follows: TGTGCCAGCATGGGGGTTGGGGGGACCAGGCCAAACTTC. Amino acid sequence: CASMGVGGTRPNF.